This TCR beta chain comes out of a study of blood T cell repertoires in COVID-19. For the study at large: Sites across the United States, Italy and Spain contributed samples from acute and convalescent COVID-19. Sample material is recorded as cDNA or gDNA derived from T cells, B-cell-depleted T cells, or PBMCs.

Original analysis: Estimated nucleated cell counts came from reference gene primer amplification. Profiling relied on immunoSEQ multiplex PCR, and the TCRdb table lists in-frame clones only, not all of them. The V and J calls and clone size are taken from that table; D and trimming were inferred from the DNA. The table records roughly 86,000 clones, about four fifths of them present only once. Germline values: CDR1 MNHEY, CDR2 SMNVEV (reference sequence). The CDR3 totals 13 residues. J gave up 5 bases and V 7 bases, and 4 bases lay outside the gene matches. Material: peripheral blood. The gene calls are TRBV27 and TRBJ2-2; 7 nucleotides agree with TRBD1. The clonotype was recovered from a man in his sixties with acute or convalescent COVID-19. CDR3 sequence: CASNRQGTGELFF. CDR3 sequence (DNA): TGTGCCAGCAATCGACAGGGTACCGGGGAGCTGTTTTTT.